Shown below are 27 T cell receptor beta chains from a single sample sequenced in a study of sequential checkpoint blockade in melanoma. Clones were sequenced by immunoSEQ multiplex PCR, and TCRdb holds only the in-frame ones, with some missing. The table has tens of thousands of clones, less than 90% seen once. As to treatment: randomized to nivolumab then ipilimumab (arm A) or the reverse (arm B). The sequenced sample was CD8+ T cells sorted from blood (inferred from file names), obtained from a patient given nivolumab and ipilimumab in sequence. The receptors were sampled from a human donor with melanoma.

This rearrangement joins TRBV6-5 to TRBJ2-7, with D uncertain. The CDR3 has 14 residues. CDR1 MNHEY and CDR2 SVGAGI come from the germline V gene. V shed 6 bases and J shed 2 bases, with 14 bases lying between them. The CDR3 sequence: CASSQVPAAYEQYF. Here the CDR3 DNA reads TGTGCCAGCAGCCAGGTCCCCGCCGCCTACGAGCAGTACTTC.

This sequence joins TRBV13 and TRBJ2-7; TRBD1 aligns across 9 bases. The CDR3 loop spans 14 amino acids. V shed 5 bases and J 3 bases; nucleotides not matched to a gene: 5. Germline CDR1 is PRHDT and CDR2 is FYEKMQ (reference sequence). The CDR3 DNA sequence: TGTGCCAGCAGCGAAGGGACAGGGAACTACGAGCAGTACTTC. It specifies CASSEGTGNYEQYF.

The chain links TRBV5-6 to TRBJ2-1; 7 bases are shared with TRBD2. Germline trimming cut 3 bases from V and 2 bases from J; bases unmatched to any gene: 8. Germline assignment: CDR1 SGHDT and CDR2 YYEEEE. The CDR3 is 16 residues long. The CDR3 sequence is CASSWLAERPYNEQFF. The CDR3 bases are TGTGCCAGCAGCTGGCTAGCGGAGAGGCCCTACAATGAGCAGTTCTTC.

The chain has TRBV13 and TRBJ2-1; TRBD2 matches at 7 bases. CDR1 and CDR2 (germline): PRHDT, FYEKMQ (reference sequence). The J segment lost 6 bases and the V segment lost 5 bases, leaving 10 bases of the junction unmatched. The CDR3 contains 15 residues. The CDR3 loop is CASSPSSSGINEQFF. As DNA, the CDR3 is TGTGCCAGCAGCCCCTCCTCTAGCGGAATCAATGAGCAGTTCTTC.

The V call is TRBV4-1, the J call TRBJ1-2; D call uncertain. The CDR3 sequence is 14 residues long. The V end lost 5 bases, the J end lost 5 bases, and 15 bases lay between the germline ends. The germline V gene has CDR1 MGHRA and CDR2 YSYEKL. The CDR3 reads CASSERVLPYGYTF. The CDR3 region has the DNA TGCGCCAGCAGCGAGAGGGTTCTCCCATATGGCTACACCTTC.

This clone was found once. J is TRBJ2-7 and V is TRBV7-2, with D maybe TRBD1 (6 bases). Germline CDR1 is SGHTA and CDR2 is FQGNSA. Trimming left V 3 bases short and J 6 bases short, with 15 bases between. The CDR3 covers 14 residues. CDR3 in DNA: TGTGCCAGCAGCTTTCAGCAGGGGATGGGCGAGCAGTACTTC. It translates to CASSFQQGMGEQYF.

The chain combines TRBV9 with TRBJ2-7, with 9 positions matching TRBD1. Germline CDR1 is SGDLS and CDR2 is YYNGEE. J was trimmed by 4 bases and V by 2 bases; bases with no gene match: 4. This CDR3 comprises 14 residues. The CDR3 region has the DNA TGTGCCAGCAGCGTGGGGACAGGGCGGTACGAGCAGTACTTC. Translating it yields CASSVGTGRYEQYF.

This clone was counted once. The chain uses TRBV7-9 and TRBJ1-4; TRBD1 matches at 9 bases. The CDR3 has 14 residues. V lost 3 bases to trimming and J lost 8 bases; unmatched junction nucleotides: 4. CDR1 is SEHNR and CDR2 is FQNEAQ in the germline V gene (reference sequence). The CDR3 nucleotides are TGTGCCAGCAGCTTCAACAGGGGGCGGGAAAAACTGTTTTTT. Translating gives CASSFNRGREKLFF.

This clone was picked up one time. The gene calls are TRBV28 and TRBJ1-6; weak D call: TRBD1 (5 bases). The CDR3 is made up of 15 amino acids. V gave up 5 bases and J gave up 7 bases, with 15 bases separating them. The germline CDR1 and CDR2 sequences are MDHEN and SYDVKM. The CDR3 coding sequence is TGTGCCAGCAGTGCGGGGGGTAGGTGGAATTCACCCCTCCACTTT. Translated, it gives CASSAGGRWNSPLHF.

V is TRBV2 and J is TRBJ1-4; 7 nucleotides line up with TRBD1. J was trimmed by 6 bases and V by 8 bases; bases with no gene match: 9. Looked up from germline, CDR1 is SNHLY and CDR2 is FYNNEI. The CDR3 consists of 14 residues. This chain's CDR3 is CASWWDSLHEKLFF. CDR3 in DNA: TGTGCCAGCTGGTGGGACAGTCTTCATGAAAAACTGTTTTTT.

CDR3 bases: TGTGCCAGCTCACCAGACAGGGGGGCCGTCTATGGCTACACCTTC. Protein: CASSPDRGAVYGYTF. The chain combines TRBV18 with TRBJ1-2, with 9 positions matching TRBD1. With V trimmed by 2 bases and J by 4 bases, 5 bases remained unmatched. The CDR3 extends over 15 amino acids. Per the germline V gene, CDR1 is KGHSH and CDR2 is LQKENI.

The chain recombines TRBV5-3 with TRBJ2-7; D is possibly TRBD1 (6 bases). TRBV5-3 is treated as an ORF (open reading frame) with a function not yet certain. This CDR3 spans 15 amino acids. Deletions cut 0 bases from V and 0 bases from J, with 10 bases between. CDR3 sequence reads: CARSLGGGTSYEQYV. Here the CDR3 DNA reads TGTGCCAGAAGCTTGGGAGGGGGAACCTCCTACGAGCAGTACGTC.

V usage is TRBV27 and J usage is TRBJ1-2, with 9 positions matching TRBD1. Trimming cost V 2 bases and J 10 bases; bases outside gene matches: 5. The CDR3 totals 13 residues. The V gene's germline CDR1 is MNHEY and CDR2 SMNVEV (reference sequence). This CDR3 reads CASSLGTGSDYTF. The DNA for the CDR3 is TGTGCCAGCAGTTTAGGGACAGGGTCGGACTACACCTTC.

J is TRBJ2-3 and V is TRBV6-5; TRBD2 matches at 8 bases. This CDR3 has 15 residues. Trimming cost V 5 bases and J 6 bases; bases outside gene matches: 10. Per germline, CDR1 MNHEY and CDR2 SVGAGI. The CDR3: CASSGLAGAGDTQYF. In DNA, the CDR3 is TGTGCCAGCAGTGGCCTAGCGGGCGCGGGGGATACGCAGTATTTT.

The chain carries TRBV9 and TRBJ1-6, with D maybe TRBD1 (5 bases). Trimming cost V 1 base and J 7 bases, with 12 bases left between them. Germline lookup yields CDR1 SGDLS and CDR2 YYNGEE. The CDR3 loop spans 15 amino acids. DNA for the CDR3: TGTGCCAGCAGCGTACCCCTTCGACAGAATTCACCCCTCCACTTT. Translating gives CASSVPLRQNSPLHF.

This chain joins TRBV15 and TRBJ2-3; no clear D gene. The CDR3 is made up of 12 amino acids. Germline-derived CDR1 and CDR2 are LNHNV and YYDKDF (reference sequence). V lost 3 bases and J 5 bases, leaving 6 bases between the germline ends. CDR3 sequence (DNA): TGTGCCACCAGCAGCCTAGGAGATACGCAGTATTTT. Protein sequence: CATSSLGDTQYF.

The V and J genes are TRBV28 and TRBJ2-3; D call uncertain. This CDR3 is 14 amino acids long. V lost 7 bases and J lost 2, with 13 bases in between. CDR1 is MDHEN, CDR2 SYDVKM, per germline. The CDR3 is CASIGQLNTDTQYF. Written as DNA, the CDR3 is TGTGCCAGCATAGGCCAACTAAACACAGATACGCAGTATTTT.

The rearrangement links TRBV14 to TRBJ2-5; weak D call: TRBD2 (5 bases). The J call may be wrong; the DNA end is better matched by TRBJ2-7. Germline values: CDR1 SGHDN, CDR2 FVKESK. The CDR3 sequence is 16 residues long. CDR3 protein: CASSQEPGRSSYEQYF. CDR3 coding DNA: TGTGCCAGCAGCCAAGAACCGGGAAGGAGCTCCTACGAGCAGTACTTC.

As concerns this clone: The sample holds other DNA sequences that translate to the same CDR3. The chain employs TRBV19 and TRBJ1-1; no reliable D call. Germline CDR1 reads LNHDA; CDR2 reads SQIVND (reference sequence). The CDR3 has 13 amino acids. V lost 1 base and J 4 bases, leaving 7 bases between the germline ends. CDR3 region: CASSIGTATEAFF. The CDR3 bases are TGTGCCAGTAGTATAGGAACAGCCACTGAAGCTTTCTTT.

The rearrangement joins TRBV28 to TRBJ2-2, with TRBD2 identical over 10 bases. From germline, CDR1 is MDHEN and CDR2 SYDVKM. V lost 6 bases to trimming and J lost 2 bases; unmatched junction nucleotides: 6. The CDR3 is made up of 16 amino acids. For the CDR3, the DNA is TGTGCCAGCAGCCGTACTAGCGGGATCAACACCGGGGAGCTGTTTTTT. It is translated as CASSRTSGINTGELFF.

The DNA of the CDR3 is TGTGCCAGCAGCAAAGATAGACAGGGTACTATAGTTAATCAGCCCCAGCATTTT. Translation gives CASSKDRQGTIVNQPQHF. The chain is built from TRBV21-1 and TRBJ1-5; the table names TRBD1, a call not compared with the DNA. TRBV21-1 is a pseudogene segment. CDR3 size: 18 residues.

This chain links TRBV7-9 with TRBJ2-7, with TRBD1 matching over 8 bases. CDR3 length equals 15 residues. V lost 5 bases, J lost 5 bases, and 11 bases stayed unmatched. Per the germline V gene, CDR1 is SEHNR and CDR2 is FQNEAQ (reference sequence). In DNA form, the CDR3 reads TGTGCCAGCAGCCACCGGACAGGGCGAAAGAACGAGCAGTACTTC. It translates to CASSHRTGRKNEQYF.

The CDR3 loop reads CASSLGGSHTDTQYF. The CDR3, as DNA: TGTGCCAGCAGCTTAGGAGGCTCCCACACAGATACGCAGTATTTT. The V gene is TRBV7-2, the J gene TRBJ2-3; D is uncertain. The CDR3 is made up of 15 amino acids. Per the germline V gene, CDR1 is SGHTA and CDR2 is FQGNSA. Trimming left V 1 base short and J 2 bases short, with 10 bases between.

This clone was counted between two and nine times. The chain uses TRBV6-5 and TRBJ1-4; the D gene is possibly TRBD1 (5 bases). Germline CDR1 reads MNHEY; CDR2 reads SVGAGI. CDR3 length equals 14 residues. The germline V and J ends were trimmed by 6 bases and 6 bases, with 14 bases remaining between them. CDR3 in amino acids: CASSDGAEYEKLFF. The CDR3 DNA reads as TGTGCCAGCAGCGATGGGGCGGAGTATGAAAAACTGTTTTTT.

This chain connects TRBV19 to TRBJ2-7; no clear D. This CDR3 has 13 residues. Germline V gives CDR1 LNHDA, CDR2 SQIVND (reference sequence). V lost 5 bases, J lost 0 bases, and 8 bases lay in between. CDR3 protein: CASSDSSSYEQYF. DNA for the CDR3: TGTGCCAGTAGTGACTCGAGCTCCTACGAGCAGTACTTC.

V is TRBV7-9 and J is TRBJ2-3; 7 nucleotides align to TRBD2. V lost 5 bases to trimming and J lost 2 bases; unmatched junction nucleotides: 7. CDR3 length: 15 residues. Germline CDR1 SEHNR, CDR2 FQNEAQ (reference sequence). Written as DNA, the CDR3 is TGTGCCAGCAGCCCCGGGACTACACACACAGATACGCAGTATTTT. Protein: CASSPGTTHTDTQYF.

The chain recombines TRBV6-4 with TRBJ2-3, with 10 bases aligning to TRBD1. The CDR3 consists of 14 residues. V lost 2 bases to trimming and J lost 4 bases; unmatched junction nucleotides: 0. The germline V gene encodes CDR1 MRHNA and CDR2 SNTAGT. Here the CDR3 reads CASSDGQGADTQYF. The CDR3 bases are TGTGCCAGCAGTGACGGACAGGGGGCAGATACGCAGTATTTT.